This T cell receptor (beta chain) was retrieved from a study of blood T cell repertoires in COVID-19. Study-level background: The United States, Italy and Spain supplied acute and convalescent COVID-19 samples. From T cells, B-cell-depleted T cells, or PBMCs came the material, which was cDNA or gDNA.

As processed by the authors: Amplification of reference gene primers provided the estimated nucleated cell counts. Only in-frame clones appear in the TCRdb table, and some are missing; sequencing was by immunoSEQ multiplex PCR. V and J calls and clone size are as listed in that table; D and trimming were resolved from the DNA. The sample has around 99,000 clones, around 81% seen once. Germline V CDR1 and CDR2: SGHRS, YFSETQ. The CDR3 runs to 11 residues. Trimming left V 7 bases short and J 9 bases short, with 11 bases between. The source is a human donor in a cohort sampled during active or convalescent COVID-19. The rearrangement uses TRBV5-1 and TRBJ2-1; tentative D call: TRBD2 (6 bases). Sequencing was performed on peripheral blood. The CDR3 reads CASSQEGEQFF. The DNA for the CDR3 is TGCGCCAGCTCTCAGGAGGGTGAGCAGTTCTTC.